This section outlines one T cell receptor (beta chain) sequence together with its context. Which antigen it targets is not known. No base qualities exist here, and no much larger clone lies one base off it. The entry originates in a study of regulatory dendritic cells for organ transplantation listed by TCRdb under 2017. Study-wide context: Sorted naive and memory CD4+ and CD8+ T cells had their TCRbeta repertoires sequenced both before and after allostimulation with either regulatory or mature dendritic cells.

Multiplexed two-step PCR with Vbeta-specific forward primers and Jbeta-specific reverse primers was used to amplify TCRbeta CDR3 regions. Through the immunoSEQ service, the TCRbeta libraries were run on an Illumina instrument for sequencing. Per the source publication's procedure: IMGT annotation was used to assign V, D and J genes, and synthetic CDR3 analogues were used to correct the counts for multiplex PCR bias. In the immunoSEQ Analyzer, repertoire clonality was calculated as one minus the normalized Shannon entropy. Whether a clone counted as expanded was decided by Fisher's exact test with Benjamini-Hochberg false discovery rate control and a two-tailed cutoff of P<0.01. Sourced from immuneACCESS, this table was stored by TCRdb with only in-frame sequences that have V and J called. A share of the clones is absent; for the studies checked, an unresolved V gene accounts for under half, and the remainder has no known explanation. V and J calls and clone size are as listed in that table; D and trimming were resolved from the DNA. The sample has 34,000 or so clones on record, about 89% of them singletons. The ten largest clones add up to over 0.055% of the sample.

General findings and caveats noted by the study authors: Sequencing was done in only a couple of subjects, and the authors reported considerable heterogeneity between individuals in the alloreactive memory CD8+ T cell pool. Of the resting subsets, the one holding the most alloreactive TCR clonotypes was memory CD8+ T cells. In both subjects, allostimulation led to expansion of memory CD8+ clones, although regulatory dendritic cells appeared to cause more limited expansion than mature dendritic cells did. Highly diverse repertoires were observed in naive CD4+ and CD8+ T cells, whereas lower diversity was observed in memory cells, and the most oligoclonal repertoires were found in memory CD8+ cells.

FACS was used to sort CD4+ or CD8+ cells into naive T cells (CD45RA+) and memory T cells (CD45RO+). T cells for TCR sequencing came from a couple of healthy control subjects. Sorted T cell subsets that were not stimulated were used as baseline controls for the mixed lymphocyte reactions. The Qiagen DNeasy Blood & Tissue Kit was used to extract genomic DNA. CDR1 and CDR2 were assigned from the germline V gene as KGHSH and LQKENI. The germline ends are 9 bases apart after V is trimmed by 2 bases and J by 1 base. The CDR3 covers 16 residues, taking in both the cysteine and the phenylalanine. Solely the CDR3 DNA is kept, with 48 bases framed from the first base.

The chain links TRBV18 with TRBJ1-6, with no reliable assignment of the D segment. Specimen: naive CD4+ T cells from blood. The sample's cell subset or site label, decoded: CD45RA+ naive T cells. The receptor was isolated from a human donor in good health. The nucleotides are TGTGCCAGCTCACCAGGTGTTGGTTCCTATAATTCACCCCTCCACTTT. It codes for CASSPGVGSYNSPLHF.